This TCR beta chain was obtained from a study of blood T cell repertoires in COVID-19. Study information: Specimens from acute and convalescent COVID-19 originated in the United States, Italy and Spain. T cells, B-cell-depleted T cells, or PBMCs supplied cDNA or gDNA.

This clone was counted only a few times. The same CDR3 also results from other DNA sequences found in this sample. Original processing methods: For nucleated cells, counts were estimated from reference gene primer amplification. Profiling relied on immunoSEQ multiplex PCR, and the TCRdb table lists in-frame clones only, not all of them. The V and J calls and the clone size are those of that table, but D and trimming were determined from the DNA. This sample has a few hundred thousand clones, with 70% to 90% found just once. The germline V gene has CDR1 SGHRS and CDR2 YFSETQ. This CDR3 contains 15 residues. Trimming at V came to 3 bases and at J to 3 bases, leaving 4 bases not matched to a gene.

What was sequenced was peripheral blood. This sequence originates from a woman between 55 and 75 years old with COVID-19, enrolled during active disease. The chain joins TRBV5-1 to TRBJ2-2; 8 bases match TRBD1. CDR3 DNA sequence: TGCGCCAGCAGCTCCGGACAGGGCGACACCGGGGAGCTGTTTTTT. Its translation is CASSSGQGDTGELFF. The full variable domain, with the rest looked up from reference TRBV5-1 and TRBJ2-2, is KAGVTQTPRYLIKTRGQQVTLSCSPISGHRSVSWYQQTPGQGLQFLFEYFSETQRNKGNFPGRFSGRQFSNSRSEMNVSTLELGDSALYLCASSSGQGDTGELFFGEGSRLTVL.